A single sample gave rise to the 13 T cell receptor beta chains below, sequenced in a study of shared clonotypes between healthy human individuals (dated by TCRdb to about 2020). Libraries were prepared through the immunoSEQ multiplex PCR assay. TCRdb mirrors the immuneACCESS table, restricted to in-frame sequences. Some clones are absent from its copies; in checked studies, under half trace to an unresolved V gene, and the reason for the others is unknown. For this sample the table gives approximately 470,000 clones, of which almost 80% were detected only once. The top ten hold about 12% of the sample. The sample comprised PBMCs. These receptors all stem from a woman aged 40-49 years in good health. Some clones in this sample may be carry-over from other donors' samples.

This chain connects TRBV25-1 to TRBJ2-2; possible D gene TRBD1, 6 bases. The CDR3 is made up of 13 amino acids. Germline CDR1 is MGHDK and CDR2 is SYGVNS. Trimming removed 7 bases at V and 4 bases at J, with 10 bases between. The CDR3 region is CASTKQGTGELFF. The DNA of the CDR3 is TGTGCCAGCACCAAACAGGGCACCGGGGAGCTGTTTTTT.

V is TRBV28 and J is TRBJ2-7; tentatively, D is TRBD1 or TRBD2 (6 bases each). CDR1 and CDR2 (germline): MDHEN, SYDVKM. Between the trimmed V and J ends, which lost 6 bases and 3 bases, there was a span of 15 bases. This CDR3 has 14 amino acids. CDR3 nucleotides: TGTGCCAGCAGCCTGGGGGGACAAGACTACGAGCAGTACTTC. Protein sequence: CASSLGGQDYEQYF. The variable domain in full, completed from reference TRBV28 and TRBJ2-7, reads DVKVTQSSRYLVKRTGEKVFLECVQDMDHENMFWYRQDPGLGLRLIYFSYDVKMKEKGDIPEGYSVSREKKERFSLILESASTNQTSMYLCASSLGGQDYEQYFGPGTRLTVT.

This rearrangement joins TRBV6-1 to TRBJ1-2; D possibly corresponds to TRBD1 (5 bases). V lost 4 bases and J 6 bases, leaving 12 bases between the germline ends. The V gene's germline CDR1 is MNHNS and CDR2 SASEGT. The CDR3 is 13 residues long. As DNA, the CDR3 is TGTGCCAGCAGTGTTGGCGGGGCCGATGGCTACACCTTC. Translation: CASSVGGADGYTF.

The chain employs TRBV6-6 and TRBJ1-1, with D possibly TRBD1 on 5 matching bases. The CDR3 has 13 amino acids. The germline CDR1 and CDR2 sequences are MNHNY and SVGAGI (reference sequence). V was cut by 6 bases and J by 3 bases, with 11 bases left in between. The CDR3 region is CASRVGADTEAFF. The CDR3 DNA follows: TGTGCCAGCAGAGTAGGGGCGGACACTGAAGCTTTCTTT.

This chain uses TRBV7-9 with TRBJ2-5; 8 bases align to TRBD1. The closer fit of TRBJ2-7 to the DNA end suggests the J call may be wrong. The CDR3 contains 14 residues. CDR1 is SEHNR, CDR2 FQNEAQ, per germline (reference sequence). CDR3 loop: CASSPRQGSGEQYF. CDR3 DNA sequence: TGTGCCAGCAGCCCAAGACAGGGGTCGGGCGAGCAGTACTTC.

Comments on this clone: This may be a read error, as it is one base from a much larger clone. The rearrangement joins TRBV7-3 to TRBJ1-4, with a weak D call TRBD1 (6 bases). The CDR3 has 13 residues. The V gene's germline CDR1 is SGHTA and CDR2 FQGTGA. Trimming pared 4 bases from V and 3 bases from J, leaving 6 bases between. CDR3 nucleotide sequence: TGTGCCAGCAGCTCAGGGGCTAATGAAAAACTGTTTTTT. This translates into CASSSGANEKLFF.

Remarks on this clone: A far larger clone is a single base away, which makes a read error likely. J is TRBJ1-1 and V is TRBV6-6; D is unclear. The CDR3 consists of 16 residues. The V gene's germline CDR1 is MNHNY and CDR2 SVGAGI (reference sequence). Trimming cost V 4 bases and J 1 base, with 16 bases left between them. CDR3 bases: TGTGCCAGCAGTTGCTCGGGCGGAGGACCGAACACTGAAGCTTTCTTT. This encodes CASSCSGGGPNTEAFF.

The chain carries TRBV29-1 and TRBJ2-1, with 8 nucleotides matching TRBD2. This CDR3 has 15 amino acids. V lost 2 bases, J lost 8 bases, and 11 bases stayed unmatched. Germline V gene sequence: CDR1 SQVTM, CDR2 ANQGSEA. The CDR3 sequence is CSVELAGLNRHEQFF. The CDR3 nucleotides read TGCAGCGTTGAACTAGCGGGCCTAAACCGGCATGAGCAGTTCTTC.

As for this clone: This likely stems from a read error, as it lies one base from a far larger clone. Other DNA sequences in this specimen translate into the identical CDR3. The chain employs TRBV4-1 and TRBJ2-7, with a tentative D call TRBD2 (6 bases). The CDR3 consists of 16 residues. V was clipped by 4 bases and J by 4 bases, with 20 bases between them. CDR1 MGHRA and CDR2 YSYEKL come from the germline V gene. CDR3 amino acids: CASSPKSWRAAYEQYF. The CDR3 DNA reads TGCGCCAGCAGCCCCAAATCATGGAGGGCAGCGTACGAGCAGTACTTC.

This chain uses TRBV19 with TRBJ2-2; 10 nucleotides align to TRBD2. CDR3 length equals 17 residues. The V gene's germline CDR1 is LNHDA and CDR2 SQIVND (reference sequence). Losses at the gene ends were 5 bases for V and 3 bases for J; bases not matched to a gene: 9. The CDR3 DNA follows: TGTGCCAGTAGTCCCCTTGGGACTAGCGCCGACACCGGGGAGCTGTTTTTT. Residues: CASSPLGTSADTGELFF. Combining the CDR3 with reference TRBV19 and TRBJ2-2 gives the whole variable domain DGGITQSPKYLFRKEGQNVTLSCEQNLNHDAMYWYRQDPGQGLRLIYYSQIVNDFQKGDIAEGYSVSREKKESFPLTVTSAQKNPTAFYLCASSPLGTSADTGELFFGEGSRLTVL.

This clone was observed once. J is TRBJ1-4 and V is TRBV25-1, with unresolved D. This CDR3 has 15 amino acids. Looked up from germline, CDR1 is MGHDK and CDR2 is SYGVNS. The ends were cut back, 4 bases at V and 8 bases at J, with 17 bases in the middle. The CDR3 sequence is CASSAPLGMEEKLFF. The CDR3 DNA reads as TGTGCCAGCAGTGCGCCCTTAGGGATGGAGGAAAAACTGTTTTTT.

The chain recombines TRBV6-5 with TRBJ2-7; the match to TRBD2 covers 8 bases. V dropped 6 bases and J dropped 4; count of bases not matched to a gene: 11. The CDR3 extends over 15 amino acids. Germline CDR1 and CDR2: MNHEY and SVGAGI. The CDR3 protein is CASSSREGRRYEQYF. CDR3 coding DNA: TGTGCCAGCAGCTCCCGGGAGGGTCGGAGATACGAGCAGTACTTC.

This clone was seen more than once but under ten times. The V gene is TRBV5-1, the J gene TRBJ1-1; D remains ambiguous. CDR3 length: 14 amino acids. The germline V gene encodes CDR1 SGHRS and CDR2 YFSETQ. Trimming left V 0 bases short and J 5 bases short, with 11 bases between. CDR3 protein: CASSLGPIGTEAFF. The CDR3 coding sequence is TGCGCCAGCAGCTTGGGACCCATCGGAACTGAAGCTTTCTTT.